Below, one TCR beta chain is given with its context. The antigen remains undetermined. Related graft donors supplied nonmyeloablative bone marrow transplants, and mixed chimerism was transient. This record belongs to a study of Tregs in tolerant kidney transplant recipients. Study-wide results and limits: The most relevant donor-specific Treg TCRbeta repertoire apparently came from expansion with activated donor B cells.

Profiling relied on immunoSEQ multiplex PCR, and the TCRdb table lists in-frame clones only, not all of them. The table includes tens of thousands of clones, over 85% detected once. V lost 6 bases and J lost 1, with 10 bases in between. CDR3 length: 14 amino acids. Material: CD4+ T cells from blood (PBMCs), obtained 12 months after the transplant. This receptor was taken from a human patient who received a combined kidney and bone marrow transplant. Certain T cells may be donor cells from the graft. The rearrangement uses TRBV6-7 and TRBJ1-5; perhaps TRBD1 as D (5 bases). TRBV6-7 has ORF status, its function being uncertain. CDR3 region: CASSQGMSNQPQHF. The CDR3 nucleotides read TGTGCCAGCAGCCAGGGAATGAGCAATCAGCCCCAGCATTTT.